This TCR beta chain was identified in a study of CD4+ T cells in melanoma. V lost 5 bases and J lost 5, with 9 bases in between. The germline V gene has CDR1 SNHLY and CDR2 FYNNEI. The CDR3 is 12 residues long. Study results and limitations: A reported correlation linked neoantigen-specific CD4+ T cells to CD8+, macrophage and B cell function.

The data were produced by immunoSEQ multiplex PCR, yet TCRdb's version contains in-frame clones alone and is incomplete. The sample has 11,000 or so clones; 66% are singletons. As concerns this clone: Its antigen is unknown.

This clonotype was sampled from a human donor with melanoma. The chain is built from TRBV2 and TRBJ2-5, with D perhaps being TRBD1 or TRBD2 (6 bases each). The sequenced material came from cells from a culture (not recorded whether cultured in vitro). In nucleotides, the CDR3 is TGTGCCAGCAGTACAGGGAGGGAGACCCAGTACTTC. It is translated as CASSTGRETQYF.